This T cell receptor beta chain was captured in a study of CD8+ T cells in alopecia areata. Study overall: Patients took tofacitinib for 6 to 18 months, followed by 6 drug-free months.

In each case, RNA was isolated and then reverse transcribed into cDNA as the sequencing template. The protocol was immunoSEQ multiplex PCR, while the TCRdb copy is restricted to in-frame clones and leaves out a portion. The table records some 150,000 clones, roughly 63% of them present only once. This clone was detected ten times or more. The treatment: oral pan-JAK inhibitor, 5-10 mg twice daily. The CDR3 length is 14 residues. The V end was cut by 7 bases, the J end by 10 bases, with 17 bases between. Germline CDR1 and CDR2: LNHDA and SQIVND (reference sequence). The sequencing used CD4+ T cells sorted from blood, collected at approximately week 56, from a patient treated with tofacitinib. This clonotype was obtained from a human donor with alopecia areata. This chain uses TRBV19 with TRBJ1-6; possible D gene TRBD1, 5 bases. CDR3 DNA sequence: TGTGCCAGTAAGCTACAGGTGGGAGAATCACCCCTCCACTTT. Translated: CASKLQVGESPLHF.